The next 15 T cell receptor beta chains were all read from a single sample in a study of human T cells and chemical hapten exposure. TCRdb fed the RACE reads into MiXCR, producing one record per CDR3 protein. Of tens of thousands of distinct CDR3 sequences listed, 9.9% are singletons. Regarding time point: patch test 3, about 24 weeks after DPC sensitization. The treatment was: therapeutic diphenylcyclopropenone sensitization with weekly scalp DPC. Sequenced here: whole blood, sampled in connection with sensitization to the hapten diphenylcyclopropenone (DPC). All receptors come from a woman in her 40s with alopecia areata. Some clones in this sample may be carry-over from other donors' samples.

This clonotype was seen at least ten times. This rearrangement joins TRBV5-6 to TRBJ2-1; D gene uncertain. The germline V and J ends were trimmed by 0 bases and 5 bases, with 6 bases remaining between them. CDR1 and CDR2 from the germline V gene are SGHDT and YYEEEE. CDR3 length: 13 amino acids. The CDR3 region has the DNA TGTGCCAGCAGCTTGGGCATTGACAATGAGCAGTTCTTC. Translated, it gives CASSLGIDNEQFF.

There are a few counts of this clonotype. The chain couples TRBV4-2 to TRBJ1-1, with TRBD1 identical over 7 bases. After removal of 4 bases from V and 4 bases from J, the junction contained 3 bases not matched to a gene. Germline-derived CDR1 and CDR2 are LGHNA and YNFKEQ. The CDR3 is 13 residues long. The CDR3 DNA sequence: TGTGCCAGCAGCCTCAGACAGGGCACTGAAGCTTTCTTT. Residues: CASSLRQGTEAFF.

The rearrangement joins TRBV19 to TRBJ1-5; D might be TRBD1 (5 bases). Trimming pared 6 bases from V and 5 bases from J, leaving 11 bases between. The CDR3 has 13 residues. Germline V gene lookup returns CDR1 LNHDA and CDR2 SQIVND (reference sequence). CDR3 in amino acids: CASSNGADQPQHF. DNA for the CDR3: TGTGCCAGTAGCAACGGGGCTGATCAGCCCCAGCATTTT.

The table lists this clonotype with many counts. CDR3 loop: CASSYSRQGGPSGYTF. In DNA form, the CDR3 reads TGTGCCAGCAGTTACTCCAGACAAGGGGGTCCTTCTGGCTACACCTTC. The V gene is TRBV6-5, the J gene TRBJ1-2; TRBD1 is a possible D gene (6 bases). CDR1 is MNHEY, CDR2 SVGAGI, per germline. V was trimmed by 0 bases and J by 7 bases, leaving 18 bases between them. The CDR3 runs to 16 residues.

This clonotype has only a few counts. The chain is built from TRBV5-6 and TRBJ2-3; 7 bases agree with TRBD1. The germline V gene encodes CDR1 SGHDT and CDR2 YYEEEE. This CDR3 spans 17 amino acids. V was clipped by 0 bases and J by 1 base; unmatched bases: 8. The CDR3 coding sequence is TGTGCCAGCAGCTTGGTCCTTAGGGGGCCCGGCACAGATACGCAGTATTTT. As protein: CASSLVLRGPGTDTQYF.

The J gene is TRBJ2-5, the V gene TRBV4-1; TRBD1 might be the D (5 bases). CDR1 is MGHRA and CDR2 is YSYEKL in the germline V gene. The CDR3 covers 14 residues. Trimming took off 4 bases at V and 3 bases at J, with 12 bases between the two ends. The CDR3 nucleotides read TGCGCCAGCAGCCTCCTGGAAGGGGAAGAGACCCAGTACTTC. Amino acid sequence: CASSLLEGEETQYF.

This clonotype was found many times. The chain recombines TRBV18 with TRBJ1-5; no clear D. There are 14 residues in the CDR3. Deletions cut 0 bases from V and 6 bases from J, with 9 bases between. The V gene's germline CDR1 is KGHSH and CDR2 LQKENI. DNA of the CDR3: TGTGCCAGCTCACCACCATCAGTGGCTCAGCCCCAGCATTTT. It translates to CASSPPSVAQPQHF.

The rearrangement uses TRBV7-2 and TRBJ2-7, with 10 nucleotides matching TRBD1. CDR1 and CDR2 from the germline V gene are SGHTA and FQGNSA. This CDR3 contains 16 residues. V lost 5 bases to trimming and J lost 5 bases; unmatched junction nucleotides: 12. The CDR3, as DNA: TGTGCCAGCAGCCCGCAACCGGGACAGGGGTTCAACGAGCAGTACTTC. This encodes CASSPQPGQGFNEQYF.

Regarding this clonotype: The CDR3 carries no conserved terminal phenylalanine or tryptophan, so it likely arises from a read error. This chain links TRBV7-2 with TRBJ2-7, with TRBD2 matching over 10 bases. In germline, CDR1 is SGHTA, CDR2 FQGNSA. V trimming: 1 base; J trimming: 2 bases; junction bases outside the gene matches: 5. The CDR3 runs 16 residues. This chain's CDR3 is CASSLGLAGAAYEQYS. CDR3 sequence (DNA): TGTGCCAGCAGCTTAGGGCTAGCGGGGGCGGCCTACGAGCAGTACTCC.

The chain has TRBV4-2 and TRBJ1-2, with 7 nucleotides matching TRBD1. This CDR3 is built from 14 residues. Trimming took 4 bases from V and 3 from J; bases not matched to a gene: 5. Germline assignment: CDR1 LGHNA and CDR2 YNFKEQ. This chain's CDR3 is CASSPRQGDYGYTF. The CDR3 nucleotides are TGTGCCAGCAGCCCGCGACAGGGAGACTATGGCTACACCTTC.

This sequence joins TRBV5-1 and TRBJ2-3, with 9 bases aligning to TRBD2. This CDR3 is built from 16 residues. Trimming took 1 base from V and 3 from J; bases not matched to a gene: 6. Looked up from germline, CDR1 is SGHRS and CDR2 is YFSETQ. The CDR3 nucleotides are TGCGCCAGCAGCTTGCTAGCGGGACACGTTACAGATACGCAGTATTTT. This encodes CASSLLAGHVTDTQYF.

This chain uses TRBV10-3 with TRBJ1-1, with 7 nucleotides matching TRBD1. This CDR3 has 12 amino acids. Germline values: CDR1 ENHRY, CDR2 SYGVKD. Losses at the gene ends were 6 bases for V and 5 bases for J; bases not matched to a gene: 3. CDR3 DNA sequence: TGTGCCATCAGAACAGGGGAAACTGAAGCTTTCTTT. Translating it yields CAIRTGETEAFF.

The chain joins TRBV29-1 to TRBJ2-2; tentatively, D is TRBD2 (6 bases). Germline CDR1 and CDR2: SQVTM and ANQGSEA. The CDR3 length is 14 residues. The V end was cut by 2 bases, the J end by 2 bases, with 9 bases between. The CDR3 here is CSVERDFNTGELFF. The DNA of the CDR3 is TGCAGCGTTGAAAGGGACTTCAACACCGGGGAGCTGTTTTTT.

The V and J genes are TRBV6-6 and TRBJ2-7, with TRBD2 matching 12 bases. This CDR3 has 14 amino acids. V was clipped by 6 bases and J by 6 bases; unmatched bases: 6. The germline CDR1 and CDR2 sequences are MNHNY and SVGAGI (reference sequence). The CDR3 sequence is CASSSGLAGFEQYF. CDR3 DNA: TGTGCCAGCAGCAGCGGACTAGCGGGGTTCGAGCAGTACTTC.

This clonotype occurred a few times. The genes are TRBV6-6 and TRBJ2-7, with 9 bases matching TRBD1. The V gene end was trimmed by 2 bases and the J gene end by 2 bases; junction bases not matched to a gene: 4. Germline CDR1 and CDR2: MNHNY and SVGAGI (reference sequence). The CDR3 is 15 residues long. As DNA, the CDR3 is TGTGCCAGCAGTTACGTGGGGACAGGGACCTACGAGCAGTACTTC. Translating it yields CASSYVGTGTYEQYF.